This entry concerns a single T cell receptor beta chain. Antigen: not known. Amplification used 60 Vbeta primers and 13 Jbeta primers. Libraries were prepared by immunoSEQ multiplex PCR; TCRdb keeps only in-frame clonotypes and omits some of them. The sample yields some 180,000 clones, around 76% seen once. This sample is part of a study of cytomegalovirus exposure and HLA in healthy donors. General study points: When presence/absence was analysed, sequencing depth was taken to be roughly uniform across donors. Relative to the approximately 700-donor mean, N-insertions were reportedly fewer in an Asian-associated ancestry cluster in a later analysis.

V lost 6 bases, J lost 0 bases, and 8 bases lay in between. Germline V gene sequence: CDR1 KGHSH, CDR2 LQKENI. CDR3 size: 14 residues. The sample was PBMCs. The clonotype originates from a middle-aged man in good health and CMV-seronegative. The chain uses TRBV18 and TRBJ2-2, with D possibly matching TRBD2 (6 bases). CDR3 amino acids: CASSRDSNTGELFF. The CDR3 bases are TGTGCCAGCTCCCGGGACTCGAACACCGGGGAGCTGTTTTTT.